This paragraph reports one T cell receptor beta chain. V shed 8 bases and J shed 0 bases, with 14 bases lying between them. This CDR3 is built from 15 residues. Germline values: CDR1 SGHAT, CDR2 FQNNGV. Building of the TCR beta libraries involved iRepertoire HTBI primers and Arm-PCR of CDR3 regions. Using its own MiXCR run on the multiplex PCR reads, TCRdb lists one record per CDR3 protein. In the table there are 500,000 to 800,000 distinct CDR3 sequences, about 32% of which are singletons. As to time point: persistent/refractory GD, antithyroid drugs over 5 years with positive TRAb. The TCR library was prepared using RNA isolated from PBMCs. These data are taken from a study of regulatory T cells in long-lasting Graves disease.

The receptor comes from a female donor with Graves disease. The source was peripheral blood mononuclear cells (PBMCs), collected when the disease was refractory, from a patient treated with antithyroid drugs. V is TRBV11-2 and J is TRBJ1-5; TRBD1 is a possible D gene (6 bases). DNA of the CDR3: TGTGCCAGCTCACCCAACAGGGCTAGCAATCAGCCCCAGCATTTT. Its translation: CASSPNRASNQPQHF.